The rows below give T cell receptor beta chains drawn from one sample of a study of shared clonotypes between healthy human individuals. Assay used: immunoSEQ multiplex PCR; TCRdb lists only in-frame clones, some missing. Of about 1,900,000 clones in the sample, approximately 95% were seen once. Material: naive CD8+ T cells sorted from blood. The origin of the receptors is a man between 18 and 35 years old in good health. Both conserved end residues are trimmed from each CDR3. Each record gives: J gene, V gene, clone size, CDR3 length, D gene, CDR3 protein. The D gene is left open where the match is weak. Clone size is given for some rows only: seen once, a few or many times, or a class if the clone is expanded.

TRBJ1-4 TRBV29-1 once 11 - SVVFSIDEKLF
TRBJ2-7 TRBV11-2 - 11 - ASSLGQPLGSY
TRBJ1-2 TRBV2 - 12 - ASSEALRLDGYT
TRBJ2-2 TRBV5-8 - 12 - ASSSVFNTGELF
TRBJ2-1 TRBV5-1 - 9 - ASTTGTEQF
TRBJ1-6 TRBV7-6 - 11 - ASSATGGAPLH
TRBJ2-1 TRBV29-1 - 9 TRBD1 SATGLNEQF
TRBJ2-1 TRBV4-3 - 15 TRBD1 ASSHHTGTGGYNEQF
TRBJ1-6 TRBV6-1 few 13 TRBD1 ASSEGRQGYAPLH
TRBJ1-5 TRBV2 - 14 - ASTLTGANSNQPQH
TRBJ2-2 TRBV27 - 13 - ASSHVTGNTGELF
TRBJ2-2 TRBV30 - 11 - AWTGPNTGELF